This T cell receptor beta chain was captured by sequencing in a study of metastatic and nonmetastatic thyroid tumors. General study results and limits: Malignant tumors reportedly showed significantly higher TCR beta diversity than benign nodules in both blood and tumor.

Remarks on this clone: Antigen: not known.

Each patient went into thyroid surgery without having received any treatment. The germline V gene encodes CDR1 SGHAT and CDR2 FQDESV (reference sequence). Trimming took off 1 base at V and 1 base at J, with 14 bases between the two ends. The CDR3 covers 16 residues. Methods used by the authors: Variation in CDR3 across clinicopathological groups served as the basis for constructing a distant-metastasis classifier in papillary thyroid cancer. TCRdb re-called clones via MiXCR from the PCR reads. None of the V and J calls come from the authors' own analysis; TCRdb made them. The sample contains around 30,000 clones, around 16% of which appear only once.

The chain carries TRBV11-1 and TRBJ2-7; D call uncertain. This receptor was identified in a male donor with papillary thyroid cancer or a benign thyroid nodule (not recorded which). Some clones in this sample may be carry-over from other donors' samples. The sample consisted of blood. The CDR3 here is CASSLDSQVASYEQYF. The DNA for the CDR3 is TGTGCCAGCAGCTTAGATAGTCAGGTGGCTTCCTACGAGCAGTACTTC.